This is a list of T cell receptor beta chains from one sample in a study of regulatory T cells in long-lasting Graves disease. TCRdb reprocessed the multiplex PCR reads with MiXCR, giving one entry per CDR3 protein. Altogether some 220,000 distinct CDR3 sequences are present, approximately 18% being singletons, with the ten largest covering about an eighth. These sequences were also reported in another study, on T cells in Graves' hyperthyroidism and ophthalmopathy.

The specimen comprised peripheral blood mononuclear cells (PBMCs), sampled at new diagnosis, from a patient treated with antithyroid drugs. The receptor set was obtained from a woman in her 30s with Graves disease. Each CDR3 is given with its conserved first and last residue.

V gene	CDR3 protein
TRBV6-1	CATSDRVANNSPLHF
TRBV2	CASSVRAGGNTGELFF
TRBV11-2	CASSLDTGGVSPLHF
TRBV20-1	CSALSGVSNQPQHF
TRBV28	CASRDSPFEAFF
TRBV7-2	CASSLVFTGELFF
TRBV12-3/TRBV12-4	CASSYEGLNTEAFF
TRBV2	CASSGGETGNNEQFF
TRBV7-2	CASSLGGVPEQYF
TRBV12-3/TRBV12-4	CASTSTAMGNQPQHF
TRBV6-2/TRBV6-3	CASSHRLTDTQYF
TRBV11-2	CASSLSAGELFF
TRBV28	CASSFPSGSSSYEQYF
TRBV10-3	CAISESGNEQFF
TRBV6-1	CASSATSGGSIAGELFF
TRBV6-5	CASSYSMTGHTEAFF
TRBV28	CASSPQTSVKAYEQYF
TRBV10-3	CAISPGRDTQYF
TRBV28	CASSQPRPSPLHF
TRBV12-3/TRBV12-4	CASSSPGGTGQWGLFF
TRBV10-1	CASSDGLSSYNEQFF
TRBV2	CASSETQGAHLGELFF
TRBV30	CAYTATTNEKLFF
TRBV2	CASSEDLTGTQYF
TRBV15	CATSRTREWPDTQYF
TRBV24-1	CATSDPGPASYNEQFF
TRBV19	CASTPLAGNGYEQFF
TRBV27	CASRGESGANVLTF
TRBV7-2	CASSPLGTSNMNEQFF
TRBV7-2	CASSLQGVFNEKLFF
TRBV29-1	CSVGGFGNTIYF
TRBV12-3/TRBV12-4	CASSTRTGGVSGYTF
TRBV10-1	CASRNPTEIEEGYTF
TRBV6-2/TRBV6-3	CASSAGGAGANVLTF
TRBV28	CASRAGTETPVWAQYF
TRBV20-1	CSARGPHTGELFF
TRBV28	CASVPGLAGRSYNEQFF
TRBV9	CASSLGDPTSEQYF
TRBV12-3/TRBV12-4	CASSLQTEPEF
TRBV14	CASSHPTGEGNTIYF
TRBV12-3/TRBV12-4	CASSLGQGGTDTQYF
TRBV9	CASSVDGATDTQYF
TRBV7-8	CASSLARGYYGYTF
TRBV10-1	CASSESASGRMNEQFF
TRBV2	CASKTSRAGELFF
TRBV20-1	CSARWGRGNTEAFF
TRBV20-1	CSASGGMGEKLFF
TRBV12-3/TRBV12-4	CASNHGGNEKLFF
TRBV20-1	CSARIGAGSIYGYTF
TRBV11-2	CASSLVPGRSYEQYF
TRBV28	CASRPDSRNTEAFF
TRBV28	CASSAAGQGSYEQYF
TRBV20-1	CSARSTASYYEQYF
TRBV28	CASSLVGPYNEQFF